This T cell receptor (beta chain) emerged from a study of blood T cell repertoires in COVID-19. Study summary: Material from acute and convalescent COVID-19 was sourced from the United States, Italy and Spain. The analysed material was cDNA or gDNA that came from T cells, B-cell-depleted T cells, or PBMCs.

This clone was found a few times. As processed by the authors: Estimated nucleated cell counts came from reference gene primer amplification. The data were produced by immunoSEQ multiplex PCR, yet TCRdb's version contains in-frame clones alone and is incomplete. V, J and clone size are those of that table, while D and trimming were read from the DNA. The sample shows some 100,000 clones, 82% of them seen only once. Sequencing was performed on peripheral blood. The receptor's source is a man aged 50 to 60 with active or convalescent COVID-19.

CDR3 bases: TGTGCCAGCAGAAGGGACATCCAAGAGACCCAGTACTTC. Protein product: CASRRDIQETQYF. V usage is TRBV2 and J usage is TRBJ2-5; D is possibly TRBD1 (6 bases). Per the germline V gene, CDR1 is SNHLY and CDR2 is FYNNEI. The CDR3 extends over 13 amino acids. V lost 6 bases and J 1 base, leaving 9 bases between the germline ends.